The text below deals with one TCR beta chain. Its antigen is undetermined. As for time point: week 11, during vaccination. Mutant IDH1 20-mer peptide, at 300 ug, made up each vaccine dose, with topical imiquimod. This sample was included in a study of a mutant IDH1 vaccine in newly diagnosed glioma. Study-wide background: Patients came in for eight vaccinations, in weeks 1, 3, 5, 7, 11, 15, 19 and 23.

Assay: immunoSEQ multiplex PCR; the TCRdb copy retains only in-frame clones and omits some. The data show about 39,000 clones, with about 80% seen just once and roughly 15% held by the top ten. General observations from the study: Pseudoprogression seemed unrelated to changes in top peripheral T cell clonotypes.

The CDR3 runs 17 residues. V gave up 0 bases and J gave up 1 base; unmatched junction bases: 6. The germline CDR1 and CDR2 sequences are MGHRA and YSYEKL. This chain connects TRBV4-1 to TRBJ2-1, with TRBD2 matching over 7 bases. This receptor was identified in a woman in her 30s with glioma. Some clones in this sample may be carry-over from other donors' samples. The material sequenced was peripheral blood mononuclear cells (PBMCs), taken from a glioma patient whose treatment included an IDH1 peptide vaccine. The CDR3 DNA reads TGCGCCAGCAGCCAAGATCAGCTAGCGGATTCCTACAATGAGCAGTTCTTC. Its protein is CASSQDQLADSYNEQFF.